This TCR beta chain emerged from a study of Ad26.COV2.S vaccination and SARS-CoV-2 variants. The treatment here: some 19 received Ad26.COV2.S at low or high dose, single or two shots; 5 received placebo; per-sample allocation not given. Material that was analyzed had been drawn on day 63 after the first vaccine or placebo injection. The table came from immunoSEQ multiplex PCR; TCRdb's copy has only in-frame clones and leaves some out. The sample includes roughly 320,000 clones, about 85% seen only once; the top ten take about 2.1%. The J segment lost 1 base and the V segment lost 6 bases, leaving 4 bases of the junction unmatched. Germline values: CDR1 SNHLY, CDR2 FYNNEI. This CDR3 is 15 amino acids long.

J is TRBJ2-3 and V is TRBV2; TRBD2 matches 10 bases. Sequencing was performed on peripheral blood, taken in a trial of Ad26.COV2.S vaccine versus placebo. This TCR was sampled from a person between 18 and 59 years old who received the Ad26.COV2.S COVID-19 vaccine or a placebo. In nucleotides, the CDR3 is TGTGCCAGCAGGGCTAGCGGGGGACGCACAGATACGCAGTATTTT. Translation: CASRASGGRTDTQYF.